A selection of T cell receptor beta chains follows, all from one sample in a study of blood T cell repertoires in COVID-19. Data came from immunoSEQ multiplex PCR; TCRdb stores just in-frame clones and leaves some out. The data contain 300,000 to 400,000 clones, about 89% of them singletons. The specimen was PBMCs or T cells enriched from blood (not recorded which). These receptors originate from a man in his 60s who had recovered from COVID-19. The CDR3 runs from the conserved cysteine through the conserved F or W. D genes are given only for firm matches. The size field is filled for only some rows; it gives once, few, many or a size class.

TRBV5-6	NA	TRBJ1-3	NA	CASSLGRTTGNTIYF	TGTGCCAGCAGCTTGGGAAGGACAACAGGAAACACCATATATTTT
TRBV6-4	NA	TRBJ1-1	NA	CASSDPLRQLSNTEAFF	TGTGCCAGCAGTGACCCTTTAAGACAGCTTTCGAACACTGAAGCTTTCTTT
TRBV28	once	TRBJ2-2	NA	CASRGLSTGELFF	TGTGCCAGCAGGGGGCTTAGCACCGGGGAGCTGTTTTTT
TRBV7-2	NA	TRBJ1-2	NA	CASSRQVQGYGYTF	TGTGCCAGCAGCCGCCAGGTTCAGGGCTATGGCTACACCTTC
TRBV12-3/TRBV12-4	NA	TRBJ1-2	NA	CASSYRVGYTF	TGTGCCAGCAGTTACAGGGTTGGCTACACCTTC
TRBV9	NA	TRBJ2-7	TRBD1	CASSVQGAGTGRHEQYF	TGTGCCAGCAGCGTCCAGGGCGCCGGGACAGGGCGCCACGAGCAGTACTTC
TRBV24-1	NA	TRBJ2-3	TRBD2	CATSDPSLERESKPSTDTQYF	TGTGCCACCAGTGATCCCTCACTAGAGCGGGAGAGCAAACCTAGCACAGATACGCAGTATTTT
TRBV3-1/TRBV3-2	NA	TRBJ1-3	NA	CASSLSGGSGNTIYF	TGTGCCAGCAGCCTCTCGGGGGGCTCTGGAAACACCATATATTTT
TRBV15	once	TRBJ1-2	NA	CATSSQTPGVGGYTF	TGTGCCACCAGCTCACAGACCCCGGGGGTCGGAGGCTACACCTTC
TRBV27	NA	TRBJ1-5	NA	CASSLLGTYHSNQPQHF	TGTGCCAGCAGTTTACTCGGGACATACCATAGCAATCAGCCCCAGCATTTT
TRBV5-8	NA	TRBJ2-1	TRBD2	CASSPRLLAGDNEQFF	TGTGCCAGCAGCCCCAGGCTACTAGCGGGAGATAATGAGCAGTTCTTC
TRBV28	NA	TRBJ2-4	NA	CASRPGGTSLAKNIQYF	TGTGCCAGCAGACCCGGGGGAACTAGCCTAGCCAAAAACATTCAGTACTTC
TRBV6-6	NA	TRBJ1-5	NA	CASSSNNQPQHF	TGTGCCAGCAGTTCCAACAATCAGCCCCAGCATTTT
TRBV28	NA	TRBJ2-6	TRBD1	CASSWTGSGANVLTF	TGTGCCAGCAGTTGGACAGGGTCTGGGGCCAACGTCCTGACTTTC
TRBV10-3	NA	TRBJ2-5	TRBD2	CAISERAGQETQYF	TGTGCCATCAGTGAGCGAGCGGGGCAAGAGACCCAGTACTTC
TRBV7-2	NA	TRBJ2-7	TRBD2	CASSRDSGTSYEQYF	TGTGCCAGCAGCCGTGATAGCGGGACCTCCTACGAGCAGTACTTC
TRBV18	NA	TRBJ2-3	TRBD2	CASSPPTGLAERTDTQYF	TGTGCCAGCTCACCACCGACAGGACTAGCGGAGAGAACAGATACGCAGTATTTT
TRBV19	NA	TRBJ1-2	NA	CATRSNPGYGYTF	TGTGCCACCCGTTCCAACCCCGGCTATGGCTACACCTTC
TRBV7-8	NA	TRBJ1-1	TRBD1	CASSLQGANTEAFF	TGTGCCAGCAGCTTACAGGGGGCTAACACTGAAGCTTTCTTT
TRBV7-8	NA	TRBJ2-1	NA	CASSREGVGYLDDEQFF	TGTGCCAGCAGCCGAGAGGGGGTTGGCTACTTAGACGATGAGCAGTTCTTC
TRBV29-1	NA	TRBJ1-2	TRBD1	CSVSGTGGARFDGYTF	TGCAGCGTCTCAGGGACAGGGGGCGCCAGGTTTGATGGCTACACCTTC
TRBV11-1	NA	TRBJ2-7	TRBD1	CASSLKGGPNYEQYF	TGTGCCAGCAGCTTAAAAGGGGGCCCCAACTACGAGCAGTACTTC
TRBV28	NA	TRBJ1-3	TRBD1	CASSPAGTASGNTIYF	TGTGCCAGCAGTCCCGCCGGGACAGCCTCTGGAAACACCATATATTTT
TRBV5-4	NA	TRBJ2-7	TRBD1	CASSLAGTGSHEQYF	TGTGCCAGCAGCTTGGCCGGGACAGGGAGCCACGAGCAGTACTTC
TRBV20-1	NA	TRBJ2-1	TRBD2	CSASKGLAGNEQFF	TGCAGTGCTAGTAAGGGGCTAGCGGGCAATGAGCAGTTCTTC
TRBV4-1	NA	TRBJ2-7	TRBD1	CASSQPGQGVSYEQYF	TGCGCCAGCAGCCAACCCGGACAGGGGGTCTCCTACGAGCAGTACTTC
TRBV28	few	TRBJ1-6	NA	CASRIGSSYNSPLHF	TGTGCCAGCAGGATCGGGAGCTCCTATAATTCACCCCTCCACTTT
TRBV6-5	few	TRBJ2-2	NA	CASSPWNTGELFF	TGTGCCAGCAGTCCCTGGAACACCGGGGAGCTGTTTTTT
TRBV5-4	NA	TRBJ1-1	NA	CASSLMARGREAFF	TGTGCCAGCAGCTTGATGGCGCGGGGCAGGGAAGCTTTCTTT
TRBV3-1/TRBV3-2	NA	TRBJ2-5	NA	CASVPSVPRETQYF	TGTGCCAGCGTCCCTTCCGTCCCGAGAGAGACCCAGTACTTC
TRBV5-1	NA	TRBJ2-7	NA	CASSFRQGTSNEQYF	TGCGCCAGCAGCTTCAGGCAGGGGACATCTAACGAGCAGTACTTC
TRBV9	NA	TRBJ2-7	NA	CASSVGPGQVYEQYF	TGTGCCAGCAGCGTAGGGCCGGGACAAGTCTACGAGCAGTACTTC
TRBV5-1	NA	TRBJ2-1	TRBD2	CASSLGRGLAEPGGTNEQFF	TGCGCCAGCAGCTTGGGCAGAGGACTAGCAGAACCGGGGGGGACCAATGAGCAGTTCTTC
TRBV29-1	once	TRBJ1-2	NA	CSVEVVTGYGYTF	TGCAGCGTTGAAGTCGTCACAGGCTATGGCTACACCTTC